One T cell receptor beta chain is described in this entry. Its specificity is not known. This entry comes from a study of vaccination effects on CD4 cells after COVID-19. Study overall: The participants, recipients of two vaccine doses, got either BNT162b2 or mRNA-1273.

This CDR3 is 14 amino acids long. V dropped 0 bases and J dropped 4 bases, with 4 bases sitting between them. CDR1 MNHEY and CDR2 SVGAGI come from the germline V gene. Sequencing used immunoSEQ multiplex PCR; TCRdb keeps in-frame clones, though not all of them. The sample has about 68,000 clones; over 70% are singletons. Antigen-specific CD4+ T cells were expanded (with viral peptide pools) by the ViraFEST assay ahead of sequencing. Subsequent to a culture period of under twelve days, CD4+ T cells were isolated. The study found no prior SARS-CoV-2 infection in the vaccine recipients, who tested negative for nucleocapsid antibodies. In the cultures, half the medium was exchanged for IL-2 medium on days 3 and 7.

V is TRBV6-5 and J is TRBJ2-6; D gene uncertain. The TCR originated in a human donor who received a COVID-19 vaccine. The specimen comprised CD4+ T cells from PBMCs cultured with SARS-CoV-2 spike peptides, sampled before COVID-19 vaccination. CDR3 sequence reads: CASSYSRGANVLTF. Here the CDR3 DNA reads TGTGCCAGCAGTTACTCGCGGGGGGCCAACGTCCTGACTTTC.